Presented here are 26 T cell receptor beta chains from one specimen sequenced in a study of blood T cell repertoires in COVID-19. The protocol was immunoSEQ multiplex PCR, while the TCRdb copy is restricted to in-frame clones and leaves out a portion. Counted here are roughly 150,000 clones, around 82% occurring once; the ten biggest clones make up 4.5% to 7.5%. Material for sequencing was PBMCs or T cells enriched from blood (not recorded which). These receptors all come from a man aged 35 to 55 who had recovered from COVID-19.

The rearrangement uses TRBV10-3 and TRBJ1-4; possible D gene TRBD1, 5 bases. The length of the CDR3 is 17 residues. Per germline, CDR1 ENHRY and CDR2 SYGVKD. V lost 0 bases and J lost 0, with 11 bases in between. The CDR3 loop reads CAISESLGGSTNEKLFF. The CDR3 DNA sequence: TGTGCCATCAGTGAGTCACTGGGGGGTTCAACTAATGAAAAACTGTTTTTT.

The J gene is TRBJ1-2, the V gene TRBV6-6; no firm D call. The CDR3 consists of 12 residues. Germline values: CDR1 MNHNY, CDR2 SVGAGI (reference sequence). Deletions cut 4 bases from V and 4 bases from J, with 7 bases between. CDR3 bases: TGTGCCAGCAGTTTGGAGGGCTATGGCTACACCTTC. Translating it yields CASSLEGYGYTF.

The chain recombines TRBV19 with TRBJ1-1, with a possible D match to TRBD1 (5 bases). This CDR3 spans 13 amino acids. V lost 6 bases, J lost 0 bases, and 8 bases lay in between. Per germline, CDR1 LNHDA and CDR2 SQIVND (reference sequence). Written as DNA, the CDR3 is TGTGCCAGTAGGACAGACCTGAACACTGAAGCTTTCTTT. Translation gives CASRTDLNTEAFF.

The chain couples TRBV27 to TRBJ1-6; weak D call: TRBD1 (6 bases). The CDR3 has 14 residues. Deletions cut 10 bases from V and 13 bases from J, with 23 bases between. CDR1 is MNHEY, CDR2 SMNVEV, per germline (reference sequence). The CDR3: CATGRGQSVMPLHF. Written as DNA, the CDR3 is TGTGCCACCGGCCGTGGACAGAGCGTAATGCCCCTCCACTTT.

V and J are TRBV27 and TRBJ1-6, with D possibly TRBD1 on 5 matching bases. The CDR3 is 18 residues long. Germline CDR1 is MNHEY and CDR2 is SMNVEV (reference sequence). V was clipped by 8 bases and J by 8 bases, with 28 bases between them. The CDR3 DNA follows: TGTGCCAGCCTAAAGTTCCCCCCAGGGCGATTTCCGGATTCACCCCTCCACTTT. This codes for CASLKFPPGRFPDSPLHF.

This clone was detected a few times. The chain carries TRBV29-1 and TRBJ1-2, with 8 bases that match TRBD1. The V gene's germline CDR1 is SQVTM and CDR2 ANQGSEA. CDR3 size: 13 residues. V trimming: 4 bases; J trimming: 5 bases; junction bases outside the gene matches: 6. The CDR3 DNA is TGCAGCGTTGGTGGACAGGGCCTTTATGGCTACACCTTC. Protein sequence: CSVGGQGLYGYTF.

V is TRBV2 and J is TRBJ2-7; a possible D gene is TRBD1 (6 bases). CDR3 length equals 17 residues. The germline V and J ends were trimmed by 5 bases and 0 bases, with 20 bases remaining between them. Germline V gene sequence: CDR1 SNHLY, CDR2 FYNNEI. CDR3 region: CASSPPRRTASSYEQYV. For the CDR3, the DNA is TGTGCCAGCAGTCCCCCGCGAAGGACAGCGAGCTCCTACGAGCAGTACGTC.

CDR3 bases: TGTGCCACCCGTATCACCGGGACAGGGAGCACAGATACGCAGTATTTT. The encoded protein is CATRITGTGSTDTQYF. This chain uses TRBV10-3 with TRBJ2-3, with 9 bases lining up with TRBD1. The V gene end was trimmed by 10 bases and the J gene end by 0 bases; junction bases not matched to a gene: 11. In germline, CDR1 is ENHRY, CDR2 SYGVKD. The CDR3 runs to 16 residues.

V and J are TRBV9 and TRBJ1-4; D uncertain. The V and J ends lost 3 bases and 0 bases respectively, with 9 bases between them. Germline CDR1 is SGDLS and CDR2 is YYNGEE. The CDR3 runs 15 residues. The CDR3 DNA reads as TGTGCCAGCAGCGCTGGCCCTTCAACTAATGAAAAACTGTTTTTT. Translation gives CASSAGPSTNEKLFF.

The chain uses TRBV5-6 and TRBJ2-2; 9 positions agree with TRBD1. The length of the CDR3 is 17 residues. With V trimmed by 4 bases and J by 5 bases, 12 bases remained unmatched. Germline assignment: CDR1 SGHDT and CDR2 YYEEEE. The CDR3 spells CASSGAGDRVTTGELFF. For the CDR3, the DNA is TGTGCCAGCAGCGGCGCCGGGGACAGGGTGACGACCGGGGAGCTGTTTTTT. The entire variable domain, with the rest obtained from reference TRBV5-6 and TRBJ2-2, is as follows: DAGVTQSPTHLIKTRGQQVTLRCSPKSGHDTVSWYQQALGQGPQFIFQYYEEEERQRGNFPDRFSGHQFPNYSSELNVNALLLGDSALYLCASSGAGDRVTTGELFFGEGSRLTVL.

The chain carries TRBV19 and TRBJ1-2; possibly TRBD1 for D (5 bases). CDR3 length: 15 amino acids. Germline V gives CDR1 LNHDA, CDR2 SQIVND (reference sequence). V shed 4 bases and J shed 4 bases, with 16 bases lying between them. The CDR3 region has the DNA TGTGCCAGTAGTAAAGCCCAGGGCAAGAGCTATGGCTACACCTTC. Its translation: CASSKAQGKSYGYTF. Supplemented by reference TRBV19 and TRBJ1-2, the full variable domain reads DGGITQSPKYLFRKEGQNVTLSCEQNLNHDAMYWYRQDPGQGLRLIYYSQIVNDFQKGDIAEGYSVSREKKESFPLTVTSAQKNPTAFYLCASSKAQGKSYGYTFGSGTRLTVV.

J is TRBJ1-2 and V is TRBV24-1; no reliable D call. The germline V gene encodes CDR1 KGHDR and CDR2 SFDVKD. This CDR3 comprises 12 residues. V lost 2 bases, J lost 7 bases, and 7 bases lay in between. This CDR3 reads CATSDSYSGYTF. The CDR3 coding sequence is TGTGCCACCAGTGATTCTTACAGTGGCTACACCTTC.

The chain combines TRBV9 with TRBJ1-1; TRBD1 agrees at 9 bases. J lost 5 bases, V lost 0 bases, and 2 bases had no gene match. Germline V gives CDR1 SGDLS, CDR2 YYNGEE. This CDR3 region has 14 residues. As DNA, the CDR3 is TGTGCCAGCAGCGTAGAGGGACAGGGAACTGAAGCTTTCTTT. Translation: CASSVEGQGTEAFF.

This chain joins TRBV5-8 and TRBJ2-2; 7 bases agree with TRBD1. Germline V gene data show CDR1 as SGHTS and CDR2 as YDEGEE. This CDR3 has 13 amino acids. Trimming removed 6 bases from V and 5 bases from J; junction bases left unmatched: 4. The CDR3 sequence is CASKQGWTGELFF. Here the CDR3 DNA reads TGTGCCAGCAAACAGGGGTGGACCGGGGAGCTGTTTTTT.

This rearrangement joins TRBV19 to TRBJ1-1, with a tentative D call TRBD1 (5 bases). CDR3 length: 13 residues. Germline V gene sequence: CDR1 LNHDA, CDR2 SQIVND (reference sequence). With 6 bases removed from V and 6 bases from J, the gap between germline ends came to 14 bases. The chain's CDR3 is CASSAGPRAEAFF. The CDR3 DNA follows: TGTGCCAGTAGCGCGGGGCCTAGGGCTGAAGCTTTCTTT.

This clone was counted once. The V gene is TRBV12-5, the J gene TRBJ2-5, with 9 bases matching TRBD2. The V and J ends lost 6 bases and 4 bases, in that order; junction bases with no gene match: 6. Germline V gene lookup returns CDR1 LGHNT and CDR2 FRNRAP. The CDR3 has 14 amino acids. As DNA, the CDR3 is TGTGCTAGTGGCCTAGCGGGGAACTCAGAGACCCAGTACTTC. Its protein is CASGLAGNSETQYF. The full variable domain, rest sourced from reference TRBV12-5 and TRBJ2-5, is DARVTQTPRHKVTEMGQEVTMRCQPILGHNTVFWYRQTMMQGLELLAYFRNRAPLDDSGMPKDRFSAEMPDATLATLKIQPSEPRDSAVYFCASGLAGNSETQYFGPGTRLLVL.

This clone was counted only a few times. This rearrangement joins TRBV12-5 to TRBJ2-2, with D tentatively TRBD1 (6 bases). Germline V gives CDR1 LGHNT, CDR2 FRNRAP. The CDR3 runs to 15 residues. Trimming removed 0 bases from V and 7 bases from J, with 12 bases in between. In DNA form, the CDR3 reads TGTGCTAGTGGTTTGGTAAACAGGGTAGGCGGGGAGCTGTTTTTT. The encoded protein is CASGLVNRVGGELFF.

J is TRBJ2-5 and V is TRBV1; the table's D call of TRBD2 was not tested on the DNA. TRBV1 is noted as a pseudogene. The CDR3 is 22 amino acids. CDR3 nucleotides: TGCACCAGCAGCCAAATACCCCGAGCTAGCGGGGGGGAAATACTGTACCAAGAGACCCAGTACTTC. Its translation is CTSSQIPRASGGEILYQETQYF.

In DNA, the CDR3 is TGTGCCAGCAGTTTAACAGGGGTAGAAAAACTGTTTTTT. This gives the protein CASSLTGVEKLFF. This chain connects TRBV12-3 or TRBV12-4 to TRBJ1-4; 7 bases match TRBD1. The CDR3 has 13 amino acids. V was pared by 2 bases and J by 8 bases, with 2 bases of the junction left unmatched.

The CDR3 loop reads CACRQTAYNSPLHF. The CDR3 DNA reads TGTGCCTGCCGACAGACCGCCTATAATTCACCCCTCCACTTT. The chain links TRBV30 to TRBJ1-6, with a weak D call TRBD1 (5 bases). The CDR3 extends over 14 amino acids. V dropped 6 bases and J dropped 2 bases, with 11 bases sitting between them. The germline CDR1 and CDR2 sequences are GTSNPN and SVGIG (reference sequence).

V gene TRBV7-6 combines with J gene TRBJ2-5; TRBD2 aligns across 7 bases. With V trimmed by 1 base and J by 1 base, 6 bases remained unmatched. Germline V gives CDR1 SGHVS, CDR2 FNYEAQ. The CDR3 covers 16 residues. DNA for the CDR3: TGTGCCAGCAGCTTAGGTTCTAGCGGCGTCCAAGAGACCCAGTACTTC. Protein product: CASSLGSSGVQETQYF. The full variable domain, rest sourced from reference TRBV7-6 and TRBJ2-5, is GAGVSQSPRYKVTKRGQDVALRCDPISGHVSLYWYRQALGQGPEFLTYFNYEAQQDKSGLPNDRFSAERPEGSISTLTIQRTEQRDSAMYRCASSLGSSGVQETQYFGPGTRLLVL.

The genes are TRBV7-8 and TRBJ1-6, with D perhaps TRBD1 (5 bases). Germline loops: CDR1 SGHVS, CDR2 FQNEAQ. The V gene lost 3 bases and the J gene lost 8 bases, with 11 bases spanning the gap. The CDR3 has 14 residues. The CDR3 DNA reads as TGTGCCAGCAGCTTGGACGGGGGGGATTCACCCCTCCACTTT. Translating gives CASSLDGGDSPLHF.

The CDR3 here is CASSSQPTSGNFNEQFF. The CDR3 nucleotides are TGCGCCAGCAGCTCCCAACCGACTAGCGGGAACTTCAATGAGCAGTTCTTC. V and J are TRBV5-1 and TRBJ2-1; 11 bases agree with TRBD2. CDR1 is SGHRS and CDR2 is YFSETQ in the germline V gene. CDR3 length: 17 residues. V was clipped by 3 bases and J by 6 bases; unmatched bases: 11.

This chain joins TRBV6-5 and TRBJ2-4, with D perhaps matching TRBD2 (5 bases). There are 12 residues in the CDR3. The V gene's germline CDR1 is MNHEY and CDR2 SVGAGI. The V gene lost 8 bases and the J gene lost 0 bases, with 5 bases spanning the gap. This chain's CDR3 is CASAGAKNIQYF. CDR3 nucleotides: TGTGCCAGCGCGGGAGCCAAAAACATTCAGTACTTC.

V usage is TRBV19 and J usage is TRBJ1-2; the D gene is possibly TRBD1 (6 bases). CDR1 and CDR2 from the germline V gene are LNHDA and SQIVND (reference sequence). This CDR3 region has 14 residues. V lost 5 bases and J lost 3, with 13 bases in between. For the CDR3, the DNA is TGTGCCAGTAGTCCCACAGGGATGGACTATGGCTACACCTTC. Translation gives CASSPTGMDYGYTF.

The V gene is TRBV7-9, the J gene TRBJ2-7; 9 nucleotides line up with TRBD2. Looked up from germline, CDR1 is SEHNR and CDR2 is FQNEAQ (reference sequence). This CDR3 region has 15 residues. V lost 0 bases and J lost 5; bases outside the gene matches: 5. The chain's CDR3 is CASSLASGGSNEQYV. The CDR3 nucleotides are TGTGCCAGCAGCTTAGCTAGCGGGGGTTCCAACGAGCAGTACGTC.